Presented here are 10 T cell receptor beta chains from one specimen sequenced in a study of CD8+CD57+ T cells in acquired aplastic anemia. Genomic DNA acted as the template from which TCR beta VDJ combination and CDR3 sequence profiling were carried out. One entry per CDR3 protein, called by TCRdb with MiXCR from the reads. The data show approximately 180,000 distinct CDR3 sequences, 48% seen once. Flow cytometry had shown expanded CD8+CD57+ cells in the patients chosen for sequencing. Sequencing used sorted CD4+, CD8+, or CD8+CD57+ T cells (not recorded which) from PBMCs. The receptor set was obtained from a human donor with aplastic anemia.

This clonotype was seen repeatedly, ten times or more. The V call is TRBV4-2, the J call TRBJ2-2, with 12 bases identical to TRBD2. Germline loops: CDR1 LGHNA, CDR2 YNFKEQ. This CDR3 spans 16 amino acids. Losses at the gene ends were 4 bases for V and 1 base for J; bases not matched to a gene: 1. For the CDR3, the DNA is TGTGCCAGCAGCCCGGGACTAGCGGGGAACACCGGGGAGCTGTTTTTT. Residues: CASSPGLAGNTGELFF.

This chain connects TRBV24-1 to TRBJ2-1, with D unresolved. V was trimmed by 9 bases and J by 10 bases, leaving 15 bases between them. CDR3 size: 12 residues. Germline assignment: CDR1 KGHDR and CDR2 SFDVKD. In DNA form, the CDR3 reads TGTGCCACCGACGACAAAATCGGGGAGCAGTTCTTC. As protein: CATDDKIGEQFF.

This clonotype was observed at least ten times. The V call is TRBV20-1, the J call TRBJ2-2; D unclear. Germline V gene lookup returns CDR1 DFQATT and CDR2 SNEGSKA (reference sequence). CDR3 length equals 13 residues. V shed 4 bases and J shed 1 base, with 7 bases lying between them. This chain's CDR3 is CSATRVNTGELFF. CDR3 DNA sequence: TGCAGTGCTACTAGGGTGAACACCGGGGAGCTGTTTTTT.

This chain links TRBV10-2 with TRBJ2-3, with 11 bases aligning to TRBD2. Germline V lookup: CDR1 WSHSY, CDR2 SAAADI. V shed 8 bases and J 0 bases; nucleotides not matched to a gene: 4. The CDR3 sequence is 15 residues long. CDR3 in DNA: TGCGCCAGCCAGAGGACTAGCGGGAGCACAGATACGCAGTATTTT. It codes for CASQRTSGSTDTQYF.

Of note for this clonotype: A junction end diverges from the germline sequence, so it may reflect a read error. V gene TRBV7-3 combines with J gene TRBJ2-1; D perhaps matches TRBD1 (5 bases). There are 16 residues in the CDR3. Germline lookup yields CDR1 SGHTA and CDR2 FQGTGA. The CDR3 bases are TGTGCCACCAGCAGAGATGTTTCAGGGTCCTACAATGAGCAGTTCTTC. It specifies CATSRDVSGSYNEQFF.

The chain links TRBV18 to TRBJ1-5; the D gene is possibly TRBD1 (6 bases). Germline V gene sequence: CDR1 KGHSH, CDR2 LQKENI. CDR3 length: 14 residues. Deletions cut 3 bases from V and 7 bases from J, with 13 bases between. CDR3 DNA: TGTGCCAGCTCACCTAAGGCAGGGGCCCAGCCCCAGCATTTT. Its translation: CASSPKAGAQPQHF.

The chain carries TRBV20-1 and TRBJ2-2; 9 bases are a match to TRBD1. The CDR3 is 19 amino acids. Looked up from germline, CDR1 is DFQATT and CDR2 is SNEGSKA (reference sequence). V gave up 4 bases and J gave up 1 base; unmatched junction bases: 16. CDR3 coding DNA: TGCAGTGCTAAGGGGAGGGGAGGCCGGGACAGGGTGAACACCGGGGAGCTGTTTTTT. Amino acid sequence: CSAKGRGGRDRVNTGELFF.

This clonotype was counted ten times or more. The DNA of the CDR3 is TGTGCCAGCAGTTACGGGGGTAAAGCTTTCTTT. It translates to CASSYGGKAFF. The chain has TRBV6-5 and TRBJ1-1; tentatively, D is TRBD1 (5 bases). The CDR3 consists of 11 residues. Per the germline V gene, CDR1 is MNHEY and CDR2 is SVGAGI. The V gene lost 2 bases and the J gene lost 9 bases, with 7 bases spanning the gap.

The chain recombines TRBV10-3 with TRBJ1-2, with no clear D. V was clipped by 6 bases and J by 2 bases, with 13 bases between them. The length of the CDR3 is 14 residues. Germline V lookup: CDR1 ENHRY, CDR2 SYGVKD. CDR3 region: CAISPPDSNYGYTF. In nucleotides, the CDR3 is TGTGCCATCAGCCCACCGGACTCGAACTATGGCTACACCTTC.

There are a few counts of this clonotype. The chain links TRBV6-2 or TRBV6-3 to TRBJ1-1; TRBD1 is a possible D gene (6 bases). Trimming pared 0 bases from V and 1 base from J, leaving 12 bases between. The CDR3 is 16 amino acids. Germline V gene data show CDR1 as MNHEY and CDR2 as SVGEGT. Here the CDR3 DNA reads TGTGCCAGCAGTTACTCTACAGGGTTGGCGAACACTGAAGCTTTCTTT. It encodes CASSYSTGLANTEAFF.